The 14 T cell receptor beta chains given below trace back to one sample, sequenced in a study of blood T cell repertoires in COVID-19 (dated by TCRdb to 2018 to 2021). The library was prepared using the immunoSEQ multiplex PCR assay. In its TCRdb copy, this immuneACCESS table keeps in-frame sequences only and misses some clones. Where compared with another copy, unresolved V genes explain less than half of these, and the others have no known cause. The table for this sample lists 110,000 to 150,000 clones; around 81% of them were counted only once. About 5% of the sample is in the top ten clones. The sequencing sample was made of peripheral blood. These TCRs come from a woman aged 45-65 years with acute or convalescent COVID-19.

The chain links TRBV3-1 (or the pseudogene TRBV3-2) to TRBJ1-5; 7 bases align to TRBD1. The CDR3 is 16 amino acids. Trimming at V came to 4 bases and at J to 0 bases, leaving 6 bases not matched to a gene. The V gene's germline CDR1 is LGHDT and CDR2 YNNKEL (reference sequence). The CDR3 DNA is TGTGCCAGCAGCCTCGGGACAGCAGGTAGCAATCAGCCCCAGCATTTT. Its protein is CASSLGTAGSNQPQHF.

The chain links TRBV12-3 or TRBV12-4 to TRBJ2-1, with no clear D. Trimming cost V 2 bases and J 8 bases, with 7 bases left between them. The CDR3 spans 12 residues. The CDR3 bases are TGTGCCAGCAGTTTACCTTTTGATGAGCAGTTCTTC. It translates to CASSLPFDEQFF.

This clone was picked up many times. The V gene is TRBV2, the J gene TRBJ1-4; D remains unclear. CDR1 and CDR2 (germline): SNHLY, FYNNEI. Trimming pared 0 bases from V and 6 bases from J, leaving 17 bases between. The CDR3 has 17 amino acids. The CDR3, as DNA: TGTGCCAGCAGTGAAGCCCTAAGGACCCGAGCGGATGAAAAACTGTTTTTT. This gives the protein CASSEALRTRADEKLFF.

V is TRBV7-2 and J is TRBJ2-5, with D uncertain. The V and J ends lost 0 bases and 1 base respectively, with 3 bases between them. Germline V CDR1 and CDR2: SGHTA, FQGNSA. CDR3 size: 13 residues. In DNA form, the CDR3 reads TGTGCCAGCAGCTTAGCGGCCCAAGAGACCCAGTACTTC. Translation gives CASSLAAQETQYF.

The rearrangement links TRBV6-5 to TRBJ2-3; D remains ambiguous. Trimming pared 7 bases from V and 8 bases from J, leaving 13 bases between. Per the germline V gene, CDR1 is MNHEY and CDR2 is SVGAGI. The CDR3 is made up of 12 amino acids. CDR3 nucleotide sequence: TGTGCCAGCACCGCCAGTCGAGGTACGCAGTATTTT. Translating it yields CASTASRGTQYF.

This chain joins TRBV6-5 and TRBJ1-1; D may be TRBD1 (6 bases). From germline, CDR1 is MNHEY and CDR2 SVGAGI. This CDR3 is built from 14 residues. V was pared by 4 bases and J by 1 base, with 10 bases between. CDR3 coding DNA: TGTGCCAGCAGTTTCGCACAGGGGAACACTGAAGCTTTCTTT. It is translated as CASSFAQGNTEAFF.

CDR3 sequence (DNA): TGTGCTAGTGGTTTTCTGGGGACAGGTGATTCACCCCTCCACTTT. It specifies CASGFLGTGDSPLHF. The rearrangement links TRBV12-5 to TRBJ1-6; 8 bases agree with TRBD1. The length of the CDR3 is 15 residues. The germline V gene encodes CDR1 LGHNT and CDR2 FRNRAP. With V trimmed by 3 bases and J by 8 bases, 6 bases remained unmatched.

The chain joins TRBV4-2 to TRBJ2-2; 8 bases line up with TRBD1. The V gene's germline CDR1 is LGHNA and CDR2 YNFKEQ. With 5 bases clipped from V and 5 bases from J, the junction kept 4 bases outside the gene matches. The CDR3 contains 14 residues. CDR3 in amino acids: CASSKQGATGELFF. CDR3 coding DNA: TGTGCCAGCAGCAAGCAGGGGGCGACCGGGGAGCTGTTTTTT.

Only a few counts were recorded for this clone. V and J are TRBV3-1 (or the pseudogene TRBV3-2) and TRBJ1-2; D is perhaps TRBD1 (6 bases). The CDR3 contains 13 residues. The V gene's germline CDR1 is LGHDT and CDR2 YNNKEL (reference sequence). V lost 3 bases, J lost 8 bases, and 13 bases lay in between. For the CDR3, the DNA is TGTGCCAGCAGCCAGAACAGGGTCGGAGGCTACACCTTC. Translating it yields CASSQNRVGGYTF.

This clone showed up just a few times. This sequence joins TRBV11-3 and TRBJ1-1, with 7 bases lining up with TRBD1. Per germline, CDR1 SGHNT and CDR2 YENEEA. This CDR3 has 12 amino acids. The V and J ends lost 1 base and 10 bases, in that order; junction bases with no gene match: 3. CDR3 region: CASSLGGGLAFF. CDR3 coding DNA: TGTGCCAGCAGCTTAGGAGGGGGCTTAGCTTTCTTT.

This clone has a single count. Other DNA variants within this sample encode the same CDR3. The chain links TRBV5-1 to TRBJ1-6; D gene ambiguous. This CDR3 has 13 amino acids. Trimming left V 7 bases short and J 7 bases short, with 12 bases between. CDR1 is SGHRS and CDR2 is YFSETQ in the germline V gene. The CDR3 DNA reads as TGCGCCAGCCGGGATGGGGAAAATTCACCCCTCCACTTT. Protein product: CASRDGENSPLHF.

The rearrangement links TRBV19 to TRBJ2-6; no clear D gene. Trimming took 5 bases from V and 0 from J, leaving 8 bases between them. The CDR3 extends over 15 amino acids. Per germline, CDR1 LNHDA and CDR2 SQIVND (reference sequence). The CDR3 DNA reads TGTGCCAGTAGTCGGCGGCCCTCTGGGGCCAACGTCCTGACTTTC. Translated: CASSRRPSGANVLTF.

This chain links TRBV24-1 with TRBJ1-1; 7 bases line up with TRBD1. From germline, CDR1 is KGHDR and CDR2 SFDVKD. The CDR3 covers 12 residues. The ends lost 8 bases at V and 7 bases at J; junction bases unmatched: 6. CDR3 residues: CATISNRGEAFF. Here the CDR3 DNA reads TGTGCCACCATTTCTAACAGGGGTGAAGCTTTCTTT.

The V and J genes are TRBV7-9 and TRBJ1-2; TRBD1 agrees at 8 bases. Germline V gene sequence: CDR1 SEHNR, CDR2 FQNEAQ (reference sequence). The CDR3 has 13 amino acids. V shed 0 bases and J 8 bases; nucleotides not matched to a gene: 2. CDR3 protein: CASSLATGGGYTF. The CDR3 nucleotides are TGTGCCAGCAGCTTAGCTACAGGGGGAGGCTACACCTTC.